This T cell receptor beta chain originates from a study of shared clonotypes between healthy human individuals. Using about 0.2 ug DNA, about 30,000 T cell genomes, the sorted-subset replicate PCRs were run. Assay used: immunoSEQ multiplex PCR; TCRdb lists only in-frame clones, some missing. Among over a million clones, around 75% were seen once, and the ten largest hold about 1.5%. For this clone: No antigen is known for it.

V shed 11 bases and J shed 2 bases, with 24 bases lying between them. The CDR3 is 16 amino acids. Germline values: CDR1 SGHAT, CDR2 FQNNGV. Study-wide results and caveats: The represented genetic and exposure-history diversity was limited by the small number of donors.

The sample comprised memory CD4+ T cells sorted from blood. As to subset: CD45RA-negative fraction. The receptor comes from a man aged 18 to 29 in good health. The chain couples TRBV11-2 to TRBJ2-5; maybe TRBD1 (5 bases). The CDR3 reads CALLAGPDRPQETQYF. CDR3 DNA: TGTGCCCTACTGGCAGGGCCCGATAGGCCACAAGAGACCCAGTACTTC.